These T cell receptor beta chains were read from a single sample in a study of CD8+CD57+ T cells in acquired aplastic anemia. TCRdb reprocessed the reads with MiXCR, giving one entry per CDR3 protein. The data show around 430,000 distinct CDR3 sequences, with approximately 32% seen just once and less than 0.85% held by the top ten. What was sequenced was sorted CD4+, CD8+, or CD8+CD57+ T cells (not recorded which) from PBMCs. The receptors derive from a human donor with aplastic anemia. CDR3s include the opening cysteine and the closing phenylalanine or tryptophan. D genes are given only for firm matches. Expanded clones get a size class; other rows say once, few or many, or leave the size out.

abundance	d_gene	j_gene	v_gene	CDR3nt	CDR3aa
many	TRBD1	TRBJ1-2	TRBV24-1	TGTGCCACCAGTGATAGGGGACAGGGAGCCTATGGCTACACCTTC	CATSDRGQGAYGYTF
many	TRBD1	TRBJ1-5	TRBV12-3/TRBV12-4	TGTGCCAGCAGTGGACAGGGGTTACAGGGTCAGCCCCAGCATTTT	CASSGQGLQGQPQHF
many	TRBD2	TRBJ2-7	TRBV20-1	TGCAGTGCTGCGGGACTAGCGGGAACGGAGCAGTACTTC	CSAAGLAGTEQYF
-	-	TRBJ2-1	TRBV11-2	TGTGCCAGCAGCGTTCAGGGGCCATACTCGAACAATGAGCAGTTCTTC	CASSVQGPYSNNEQFF
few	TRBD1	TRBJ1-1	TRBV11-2	TGTGCCAGCAGCTTAGGATGGGGACAGGGGGCTCGGATGAACACTGAAGCTTTCTTT	CASSLGWGQGARMNTEAFF
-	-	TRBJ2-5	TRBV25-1	TGTGCCAGCAGTGACGGGGCAGGAGAGACCCAGTACTTC	CASSDGAGETQYF
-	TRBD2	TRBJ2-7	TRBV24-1	TGTGCCACCAGTGCAAGGCGGGGGGGGGTCTACGAGCAGTACTTC	CATSARRGGVYEQYF
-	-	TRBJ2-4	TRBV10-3	TGTGCCATCAGTGACGGCAGGGAGAAAAACATTCAGTACTTC	CAISDGREKNIQYF
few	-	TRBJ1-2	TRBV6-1	TGTGCCAGCAGTCGGACAGATTCCCTCTATGGCTACACCTTC	CASSRTDSLYGYTF
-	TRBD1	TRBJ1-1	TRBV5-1	TGCGCCAGCAAACGGACAGGGACGAACACTGAAGCTTTCTTT	CASKRTGTNTEAFF
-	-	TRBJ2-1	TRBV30	TGTGCCTGGGCAGGCGTCGGGAGCTCCTACAATGAGCAGTTCTTC	CAWAGVGSSYNEQFF
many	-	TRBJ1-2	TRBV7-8	TGTGCCAGCAGCTTAGCGCACCGGGATGGCTACATCTTC	CASSLAHRDGYIF
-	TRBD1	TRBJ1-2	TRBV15	TGTGCCACCAGCACGGGGGGACAGGGCGGAGGTGGCTACACCTTC	CATSTGGQGGGGYTF
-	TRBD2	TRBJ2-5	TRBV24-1	TGTGCCACCAGTGATTCCTTCGCGGGGGTGGAGGAGACCCAGTACTTC	CATSDSFAGVEETQYF
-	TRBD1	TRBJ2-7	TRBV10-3	TGTGCCATCAGTCGCCACCAACGACAGGGGGAGCAGTACTTC	CAISRHQRQGEQYF
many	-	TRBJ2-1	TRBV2	TGTGCCAGCAGTACTGTAGCGGTCCTCTACAATGAGCAGTTCTTC	CASSTVAVLYNEQFF
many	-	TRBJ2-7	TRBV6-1	TGTGCCAGCCGCAGGGTCGACGAGCAGTACTTC	CASRRVDEQYF
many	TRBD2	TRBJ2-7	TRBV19	TGTGCCAGTAGGCGGACTAGCGGGACGGAGGAGTACTTC	CASRRTSGTEEYF
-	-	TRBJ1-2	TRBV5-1	TGCGCCAGCAGCTTGTCAGAGACCAACTATGGCTACACCTTC	CASSLSETNYGYTF
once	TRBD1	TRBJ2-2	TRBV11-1	TGTGCCAGCAGCTCAAAGGACAGGGAATCCGGGGAGCTGTTTTTT	CASSSKDRESGELFF
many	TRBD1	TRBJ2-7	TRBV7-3	TGTGCCAGCAGCAAAACCGGGACAGGGGGTCACGAGCAGTACTTC	CASSKTGTGGHEQYF
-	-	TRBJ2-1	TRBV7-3	TGTGCCAGCAGCCTTCCTCCGGGCGATGAGCAGTTCTTC	CASSLPPGDEQFF
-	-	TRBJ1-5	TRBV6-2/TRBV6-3	TGTGCCAGCAGTTACGTTGTTCTCTCGGGAGCGGGGAGCAATCAGCCCCAGCATTTT	CASSYVVLSGAGSNQPQHF
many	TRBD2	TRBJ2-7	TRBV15	TGTGCCACCAGGGTAGCGGGGGGGACGATCTACGAGCAGTACTTC	CATRVAGGTIYEQYF
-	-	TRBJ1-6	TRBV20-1	TGCAGTGCCGGTCCTGTGAGCTCCTATAATTCACCCCTCCACTTT	CSAGPVSSYNSPLHF
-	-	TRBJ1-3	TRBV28	TGTGCCAGCAGCAATCCGACCGGGAGGAGTGGAAACACCATATATTTT	CASSNPTGRSGNTIYF
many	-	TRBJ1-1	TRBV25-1	TGTGCCAGCAGTGAAACCGGGGCGAACACTGAAGCTTTCTTT	CASSETGANTEAFF
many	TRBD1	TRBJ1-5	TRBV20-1	TGCAGTGCTTGCCGGGACAGGGTCAATCAGCCCCAGCATTTT	CSACRDRVNQPQHF
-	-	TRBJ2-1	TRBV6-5	TGTGCCAGCAGTTACGGGAGGAGGGCTGACAATGAGCAGTTCTTC	CASSYGRRADNEQFF
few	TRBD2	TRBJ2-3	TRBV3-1	TGTGCCAGCAGCCCGTTAGCGGGGGGCGGCACAGATACGCAGTATTTT	CASSPLAGGGTDTQYF
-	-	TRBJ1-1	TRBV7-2	TGTGCCAGCAGCTTAGTGGGCAGTCGGTGGGATGAAGCTTTCTTT	CASSLVGSRWDEAFF
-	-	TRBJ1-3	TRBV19	TGTGCCAGTAGTCTACGGGGAACTTCTGGAAACACCATATATTTT	CASSLRGTSGNTIYF
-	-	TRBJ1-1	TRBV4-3	TGCGCCAGCAGCCAAGAAGCCGAGAACACTGAAGCTTTCTTT	CASSQEAENTEAFF
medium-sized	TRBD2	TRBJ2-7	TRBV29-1	TGCAGCGTTGTGAGCGGGACCTACGAGCAGTACTTC	CSVVSGTYEQYF
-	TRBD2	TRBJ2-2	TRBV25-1	TGTGCCAGCAGTTTAAGGCTAGCGGGAGGTGCTTTCCCCGGGGAGCTGTTTTTT	CASSLRLAGGAFPGELFF
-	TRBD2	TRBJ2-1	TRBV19	TGTGCCAGTAGTATAACTAGCGGGAATGCCAATGAGCAGTTCTTC	CASSITSGNANEQFF
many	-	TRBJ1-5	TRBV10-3	TGTGCCATCAGTGAGTCGACCAACGGGAATCAGCCCCAGCATTTT	CAISESTNGNQPQHF
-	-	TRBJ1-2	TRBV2	TGTGCCAGTACGTCAGCCAGGGGTCGGGGCTACACCTTC	CASTSARGRGYTF
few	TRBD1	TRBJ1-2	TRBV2	TGTGCCAGCAGGCAACAGGGGACTAATGGCTACACCTTC	CASRQQGTNGYTF
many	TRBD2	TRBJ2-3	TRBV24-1	TGTGCCACCAGTGACACTCTAGCGGGAGGCACAGATACGCAGTATTTT	CATSDTLAGGTDTQYF
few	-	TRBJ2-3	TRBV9	TGTGCCAGCAGCGTAGAAGGGGGGGGAGTAAGCACAGATACGCAGTATTTT	CASSVEGGGVSTDTQYF
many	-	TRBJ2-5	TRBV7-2	TGTGCCAGCAGCCGTACCTGGGACCAAGAGACCCAGTACTTC	CASSRTWDQETQYF
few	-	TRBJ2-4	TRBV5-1	TGCGCCAGCAGCTTGGACGTGGGTGACATTCAGTACTTC	CASSLDVGDIQYF
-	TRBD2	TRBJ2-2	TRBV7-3	TGTGCCAGCACCCTCCGGGGGGGGGCGAACACCGGGGAGCTGTTTTTT	CASTLRGGANTGELFF
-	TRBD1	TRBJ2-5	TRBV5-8	TGTGCCAGCAGCTCCAGACAGGGGATCACAGAGACCCAGTACTTC	CASSSRQGITETQYF
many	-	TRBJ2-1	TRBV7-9	TGTGCCAGCTTCGACGGGGAGTTCAATGAGCAGTTCTTC	CASFDGEFNEQFF
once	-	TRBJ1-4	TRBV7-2	TGTGCCAGCAGCCAAAGCGGGGAGGTTGAAAAACTGTTTTTT	CASSQSGEVEKLFF
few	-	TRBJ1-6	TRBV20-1	TGCAGTGCTAGAGATCTTCCGGACACCGATTCACCCCTCCGCTTT	CSARDLPDTDSPLRF
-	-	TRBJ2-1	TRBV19	TGTGCCAGTAGTAAAACAGGGTTTGAGCAGTTCTTC	CASSKTGFEQFF
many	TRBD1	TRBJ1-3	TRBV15	TGTGCCACCAGCAGGCGACAGGGAAGCGCAAACACCATATATTTT	CATSRRQGSANTIYF
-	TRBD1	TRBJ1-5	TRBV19	TGTGGCAGTAGTATTCCCTTCCCAGGGGGCAGAAATCAGCCCCAGCATTTT	CGSSIPFPGGRNQPQHF
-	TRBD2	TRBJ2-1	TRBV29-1	TGCAGCCTACGGGGTAGCGGGAGGGTAGATGAGCAGTTCTTC	CSLRGSGRVDEQFF
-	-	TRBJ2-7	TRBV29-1	TGCAGCACGGAAAAAGGAGGGGTAGACGAGCAGTACTTC	CSTEKGGVDEQYF
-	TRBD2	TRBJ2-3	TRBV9	TGTGCCAGCAGCGCAGCTAGTCTAGCGGGAGGTGCAGATACGCAGTATTTT	CASSAASLAGGADTQYF
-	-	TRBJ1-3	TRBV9	TGTGCCAGCAGCGTAGAAGGTAACAGACGCTCTGGAAACACCATATATTTT	CASSVEGNRRSGNTIYF